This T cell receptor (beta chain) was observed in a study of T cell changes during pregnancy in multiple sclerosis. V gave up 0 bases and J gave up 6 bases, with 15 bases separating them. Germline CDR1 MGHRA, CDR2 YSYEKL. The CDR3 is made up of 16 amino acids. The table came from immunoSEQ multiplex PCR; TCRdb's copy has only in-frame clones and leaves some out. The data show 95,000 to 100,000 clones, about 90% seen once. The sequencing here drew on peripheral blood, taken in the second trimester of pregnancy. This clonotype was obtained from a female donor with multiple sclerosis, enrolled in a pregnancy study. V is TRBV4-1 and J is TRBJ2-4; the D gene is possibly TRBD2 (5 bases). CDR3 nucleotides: TGCGCCAGCAGCCAAGAGCGGGCCCTTGTCGGAAACATTCAGTACTTC. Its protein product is CASSQERALVGNIQYF.